The clone carrying this TCR beta chain has a count of ten or more. Its cognate antigen is unknown. Compared with germline, one end of the junction differs, possibly owing to a read error. Indicated time point: patch test 1, 2 weeks after DPC sensitization. As for treatment: therapeutic diphenylcyclopropenone sensitization with weekly scalp DPC. This entry belongs to a study of human T cells and chemical hapten exposure. Germline CDR1 and CDR2: SQVTM and ANQGSEA. The length of the CDR3 is 12 residues. Study observations and caveats: TCRs at a frequency above 1 in 1000 stayed unchanged with DPC sensitization.

One entry per CDR3 protein, called by TCRdb with MiXCR from the RACE reads. The sample lists 74,000 or so distinct CDR3 sequences; around 11% were seen once. The chain joins TRBV29-1 to TRBJ1-1; D ambiguous. The sample consisted of whole blood, taken in connection with sensitization to the hapten diphenylcyclopropenone (DPC). The source of this sequence is a woman aged 55-69 years with alopecia areata. Some clones in this sample may be carry-over from other donors' samples. The CDR3 reads CSVEGSGHGGIF. DNA for the CDR3: TGCAGCGTTGAAGGCTCTGGCCATGGAGGGATCTTT.